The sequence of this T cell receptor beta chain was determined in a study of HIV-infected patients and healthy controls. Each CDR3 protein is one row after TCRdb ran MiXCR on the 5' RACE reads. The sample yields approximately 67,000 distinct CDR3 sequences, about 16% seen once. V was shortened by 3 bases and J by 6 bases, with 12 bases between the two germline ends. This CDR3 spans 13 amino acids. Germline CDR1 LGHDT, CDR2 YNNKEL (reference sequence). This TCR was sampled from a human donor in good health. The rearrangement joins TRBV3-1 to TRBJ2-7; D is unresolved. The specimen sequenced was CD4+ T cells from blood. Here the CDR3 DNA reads TGTGCCAGCAGCCACCTCGGTTTTGCCGAGCAGTACTTC. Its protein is CASSHLGFAEQYF.